The 15 T cell receptor beta chains in this list originate from one sample, sequenced in a study of shared clonotypes between healthy human individuals. Produced via immunoSEQ multiplex PCR; TCRdb's table is partial and in-frame only. The sample lists 2 million to 2.5 million clones; 95% were seen once. Specimen: naive CD4+ T cells sorted from blood. Described subset: CD45RA+ positively selected. These TCRs come from a young man in good health.

V and J are TRBV2 and TRBJ2-5, with TRBD1 matching over 7 bases. With 10 bases clipped from V and 2 bases from J, the junction kept 10 bases outside the gene matches. The CDR3 has 14 residues. Germline assignment: CDR1 SNHLY and CDR2 FYNNEI. CDR3 loop: CATQTGTAQETQYF. CDR3 sequence (DNA): TGTGCCACTCAGACCGGGACAGCTCAAGAGACCCAGTACTTC.

This clone was recorded once. This sample also contains other DNA sequences that code for the same CDR3. CDR3 nucleotides: TGTGCCAGCAGCTTAGGACTGAGCTCCTACAATGAGCAGTTCTTC. Translation gives CASSLGLSSYNEQFF. The chain links TRBV11-1 to TRBJ2-1, with unresolved D. CDR1 is SGHAT and CDR2 is FQDESV in the germline V gene (reference sequence). The CDR3 length is 15 residues. V gave up 1 base and J gave up 0 bases, with 7 bases separating them. Drawing the rest from reference TRBV11-1 and TRBJ2-1, the complete variable domain is EAEVAQSPRYKITEKSQAVAFWCDPISGHATLYWYRQILGQGPELLVQFQDESVVDDSQLPKDRFSAERLKGVDSTLKIQPAELGDSAMYLCASSLGLSSYNEQFFGPGTRLTVL.

The chain is built from TRBV11-2 and TRBJ2-7; 7 bases align to TRBD1. J lost 0 bases, V lost 8 bases, and 10 bases had no gene match. The CDR3 totals 15 residues. Germline CDR1 and CDR2: SGHAT and FQNNGV. In nucleotides, the CDR3 is TGTGCCAGCGGATCTGACAGGGAAAGCTCCTACGAGCAGTACTTC. Amino acid sequence: CASGSDRESSYEQYF.

The chain carries TRBV20-1 and TRBJ1-2; D is unclear. Germline lookup yields CDR1 DFQATT and CDR2 SNEGSKA (reference sequence). Trimming pared 7 bases from V and 10 bases from J, leaving 16 bases between. CDR3 size: 11 residues. This CDR3 is CSETLELDYTF. CDR3 DNA: TGCAGTGAAACTCTGGAGCTCGACTACACCTTC.

Concerning this clone: Other nucleotide sequences in the sample specify the same CDR3. This chain links TRBV9 with TRBJ2-7, with D possibly matching TRBD1 (6 bases). V lost 4 bases, J lost 5 bases, and 16 bases lay in between. The CDR3 is made up of 14 amino acids. Germline-derived CDR1 and CDR2 are SGDLS and YYNGEE. This CDR3 reads CASSPRGQGNEQYF. DNA of the CDR3: TGTGCCAGCAGCCCTCGTGGGCAGGGGAACGAGCAGTACTTC.

The DNA for the CDR3 is TGTGCCAGCAGTGAACAGGCCACTACAAACACCATATATTTT. Its translation is CASSEQATTNTIYF. The chain recombines TRBV2 with TRBJ1-3; D gene ambiguous. Deletions cut 2 bases from V and 6 bases from J, with 11 bases between. This CDR3 contains 14 residues. Germline values: CDR1 SNHLY, CDR2 FYNNEI.

Comment on this clone: Other DNA sequences within the sample encode an identical CDR3. This sequence joins TRBV9 and TRBJ2-7, with 14 bases that match TRBD2. Germline CDR1 is SGDLS and CDR2 is YYNGEE. V gave up 4 bases and J gave up 1 base; unmatched junction bases: 4. The CDR3 runs to 16 residues. The CDR3 protein is CASSPTSGRASYEQYF. The CDR3 DNA reads TGTGCCAGCAGCCCGACTAGCGGGAGGGCGTCCTACGAGCAGTACTTC. The full variable domain, its missing parts supplied by reference TRBV9 and TRBJ2-7, is DSGVTQTPKHLITATGQRVTLRCSPRSGDLSVYWYQQSLDQGLQFLIQYYNGEERAKGNILERFSAQQFPDLHSELNLSSLELGDSALYFCASSPTSGRASYEQYFGPGTRLTVT.

Concerning this clone itself: At the DNA level, this CDR3 is encoded by other sequences in the same sample as well. The CDR3 reads CASSIGDTQYF. The CDR3 nucleotides read TGTGCCAGTAGTATAGGGGATACGCAGTATTTT. This chain connects TRBV19 to TRBJ2-3; no clear D. The CDR3 is made up of 11 amino acids. Germline assignment: CDR1 LNHDA and CDR2 SQIVND (reference sequence). The V and J ends lost 1 base and 6 bases respectively, with 2 bases between them.

This chain uses TRBV6-6 with TRBJ2-1; 10 positions match TRBD2. V lost 3 bases, J lost 5 bases, and 7 bases stayed unmatched. The CDR3 sequence is 16 residues long. Per the germline V gene, CDR1 is MNHNY and CDR2 is SVGAGI (reference sequence). The CDR3 sequence is CASSYLLAGDDNEQFF. The CDR3 bases are TGTGCCAGCAGTTATCTTCTAGCGGGAGATGACAATGAGCAGTTCTTC.

V usage is TRBV6-1 and J usage is TRBJ1-1; TRBD1 might be the D (6 bases). The CDR3 extends over 15 amino acids. The V gene lost 6 bases and the J gene lost 4 bases, with 18 bases spanning the gap. Germline loops: CDR1 MNHNS, CDR2 SASEGT. The CDR3 sequence: CASSKRGALGTEAFF. The CDR3 DNA sequence: TGTGCCAGCAGCAAACGGGGGGCGCTCGGCACTGAAGCTTTCTTT.

This clone was picked up a small number of times. Distinct nucleotide sequences in the sample also encode this CDR3. The chain links TRBV2 to TRBJ2-3; D not resolved. The CDR3 totals 11 residues. Germline CDR1 is SNHLY and CDR2 is FYNNEI. V lost 5 bases, J lost 0 bases, and 0 bases lay in between. CDR3 sequence (DNA): TGTGCCAGCAGTAGCACAGATACGCAGTATTTT. It specifies CASSSTDTQYF.

The genes are TRBV16 and TRBJ1-3; 8 positions match TRBD1. The ends lost 1 base at V and 0 bases at J; junction bases unmatched: 5. The CDR3 sequence is 17 residues long. CDR1 and CDR2 (germline): KGHSY, FQNENV. Here the CDR3 reads CASSQYETGVSGNTIYF. The CDR3 DNA reads as TGTGCCAGCAGCCAATACGAGACAGGGGTCTCTGGAAACACCATATATTTT.

For the CDR3, the DNA is TGTGCCAGCAGCTTAGCAGGGGGCGTCGCGCCCCAGCATTTT. It yields the protein CASSLAGGVAPQHF. The chain links TRBV7-9 to TRBJ1-5, with 7 bases lining up with TRBD1. V was clipped by 0 bases and J by 9 bases; unmatched bases: 5. This CDR3 region has 14 residues. Germline CDR1 is SEHNR and CDR2 is FQNEAQ (reference sequence). The complete variable domain, with remaining parts taken from reference TRBV7-9 and TRBJ1-5, reads DTGVSQNPRHKITKRGQNVTFRCDPISEHNRLYWYRQTLGQGPEFLTYFQNEAQLEKSRLLSDRFSAERPKGSFSTLEIQRTEQGDSAMYLCASSLAGGVAPQHFGDGTRLSIL.

The V call is TRBV5-8, the J call TRBJ2-2; 9 nucleotides line up with TRBD2. CDR1 and CDR2 (germline): SGHTS, YDEGEE. The junction had 2 bases not matched to a gene; V was cut back by 0 bases and J by 2 bases. The CDR3 runs to 16 residues. Here the CDR3 DNA reads TGTGCCAGCAGCTTGGGGGGACTAGCAAACACCGGGGAGCTGTTTTTT. Translation gives CASSLGGLANTGELFF. The full variable domain, completed using reference TRBV5-8 and TRBJ2-2, is EAGVTQSPTHLIKTRGQQATLRCSPISGHTSVYWYQQALGLGLQFLLWYDEGEERNRGNFPPRFSGRQFPNYSSELNVNALELEDSALYLCASSLGGLANTGELFFGEGSRLTVL.

This CDR3 reads CASRGSHEQYF. Written as DNA, the CDR3 is TGTGCCAGCAGAGGTTCCCACGAGCAGTACTTC. V gene TRBV6-5 combines with J gene TRBJ2-5; D is unresolved. The J call is uncertain, as TRBJ2-7 better fits the DNA end. The CDR3 runs to 11 residues. The germline CDR1 and CDR2 sequences are MNHEY and SVGAGI.